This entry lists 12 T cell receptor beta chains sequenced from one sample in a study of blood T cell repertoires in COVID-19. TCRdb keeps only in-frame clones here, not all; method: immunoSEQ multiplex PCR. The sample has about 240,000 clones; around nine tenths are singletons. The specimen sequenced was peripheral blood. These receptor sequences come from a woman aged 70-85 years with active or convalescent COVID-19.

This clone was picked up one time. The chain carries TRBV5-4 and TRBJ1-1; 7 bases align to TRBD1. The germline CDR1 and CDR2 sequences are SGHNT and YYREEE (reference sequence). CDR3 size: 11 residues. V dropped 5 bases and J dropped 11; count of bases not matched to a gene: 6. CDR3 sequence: CASSRGPDAFF. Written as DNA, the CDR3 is TGTGCCAGCAGTAGGGGGCCCGACGCTTTCTTT.

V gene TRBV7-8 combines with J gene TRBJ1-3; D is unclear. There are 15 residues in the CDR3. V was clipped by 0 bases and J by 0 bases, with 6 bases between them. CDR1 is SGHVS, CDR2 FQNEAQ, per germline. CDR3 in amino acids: CASSLAAGSGNTIYF. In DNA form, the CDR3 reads TGTGCCAGCAGCTTAGCTGCGGGCTCTGGAAACACCATATATTTT.

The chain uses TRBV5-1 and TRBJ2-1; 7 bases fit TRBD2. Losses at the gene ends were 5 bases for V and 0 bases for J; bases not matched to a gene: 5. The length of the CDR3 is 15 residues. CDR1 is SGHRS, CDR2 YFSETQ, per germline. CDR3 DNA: TGCGCCAGCAGTAAGGCGGGGGACTCCTACAATGAGCAGTTCTTC. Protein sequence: CASSKAGDSYNEQFF.

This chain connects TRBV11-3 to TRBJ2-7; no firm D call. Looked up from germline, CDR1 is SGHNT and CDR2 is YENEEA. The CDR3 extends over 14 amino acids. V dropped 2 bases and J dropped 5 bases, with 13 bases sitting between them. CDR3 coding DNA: TGTGCCAGCAGCTTATCCGCCGCCTTAGACGAGCAGTACTTC. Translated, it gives CASSLSAALDEQYF.

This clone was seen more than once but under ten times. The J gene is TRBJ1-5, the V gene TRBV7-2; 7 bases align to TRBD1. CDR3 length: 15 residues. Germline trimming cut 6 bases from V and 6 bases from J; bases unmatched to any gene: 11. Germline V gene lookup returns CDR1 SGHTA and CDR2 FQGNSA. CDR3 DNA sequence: TGTGCCAGCAGTTTTAGGGGGCAAGTATTTCAGCCCCAGCATTTT. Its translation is CASSFRGQVFQPQHF.

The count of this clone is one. The DNA of the CDR3 is TGTGCCAGCTCACCGCCCGGGACAGGCAGCTACGAGCAGTACTTC. Amino acid sequence: CASSPPGTGSYEQYF. The chain recombines TRBV18 with TRBJ2-7, with 8 bases aligning to TRBD1. In germline, CDR1 is KGHSH, CDR2 LQKENI. This CDR3 is built from 15 residues. The trim removed 3 bases at V and 3 bases at J, leaving 7 bases unmatched. The full variable domain, in which reference TRBV18 and TRBJ2-7 provide the parts outside the CDR3, is NAGVMQNPRHLVRRRGQEARLRCSPMKGHSHVYWYRQLPEEGLKFMVYLQKENIIDESGMPKERFSAEFPKEGPSILRIQQVVRGDSAAYFCASSPPGTGSYEQYFGPGTRLTVT.

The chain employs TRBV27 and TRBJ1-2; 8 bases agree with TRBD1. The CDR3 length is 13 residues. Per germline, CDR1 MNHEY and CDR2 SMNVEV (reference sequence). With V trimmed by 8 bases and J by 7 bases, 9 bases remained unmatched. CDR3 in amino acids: CASAPQGARGYTF. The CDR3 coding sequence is TGTGCCAGCGCCCCTCAGGGGGCGCGTGGCTACACCTTC.

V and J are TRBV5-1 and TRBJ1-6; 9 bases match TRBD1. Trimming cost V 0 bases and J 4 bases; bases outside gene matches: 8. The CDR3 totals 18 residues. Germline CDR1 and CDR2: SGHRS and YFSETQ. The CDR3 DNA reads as TGCGCCAGCAGCTTGGGACAGGGGGACCCGGGTTATAATTCACCCCTCCACTTT. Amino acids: CASSLGQGDPGYNSPLHF.

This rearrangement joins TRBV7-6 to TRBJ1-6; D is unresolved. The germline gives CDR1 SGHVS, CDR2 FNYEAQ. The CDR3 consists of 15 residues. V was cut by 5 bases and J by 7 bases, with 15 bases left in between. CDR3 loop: CASSPAGGLNSPLHF. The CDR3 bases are TGTGCCAGCAGCCCAGCCGGTGGGCTGAATTCACCCCTCCACTTT.

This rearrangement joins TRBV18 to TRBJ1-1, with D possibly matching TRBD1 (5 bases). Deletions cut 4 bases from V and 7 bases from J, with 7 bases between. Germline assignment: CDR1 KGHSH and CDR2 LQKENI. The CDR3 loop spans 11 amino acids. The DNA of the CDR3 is TGTGCCAGCTCACGTAGGGGTGAAGCTTTCTTT. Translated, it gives CASSRRGEAFF.

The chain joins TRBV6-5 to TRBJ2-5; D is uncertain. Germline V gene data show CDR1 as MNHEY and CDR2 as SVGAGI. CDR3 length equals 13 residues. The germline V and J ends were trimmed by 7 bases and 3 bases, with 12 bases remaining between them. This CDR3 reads CASTLGWEETQYF. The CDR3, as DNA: TGTGCCAGCACCCTCGGGTGGGAAGAGACCCAGTACTTC.

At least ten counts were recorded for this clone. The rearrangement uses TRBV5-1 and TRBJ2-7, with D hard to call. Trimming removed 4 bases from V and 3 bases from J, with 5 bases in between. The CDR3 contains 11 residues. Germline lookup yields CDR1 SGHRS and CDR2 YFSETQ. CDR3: CASSLIYEQYF. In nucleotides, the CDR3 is TGCGCCAGCAGCCTAATCTACGAGCAGTACTTC. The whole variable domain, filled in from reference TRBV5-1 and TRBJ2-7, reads KAGVTQTPRYLIKTRGQQVTLSCSPISGHRSVSWYQQTPGQGLQFLFEYFSETQRNKGNFPGRFSGRQFSNSRSEMNVSTLELGDSALYLCASSLIYEQYFGPGTRLTVT.